What follows are 21 T cell receptor beta chains derived from one specimen sequenced in a study of cytomegalovirus exposure and HLA in healthy donors. Primers for the PCR totalled 60 Vbeta and 13 Jbeta. The protocol was immunoSEQ multiplex PCR, while the TCRdb copy is restricted to in-frame clones and leaves out a portion. The repertoire table contains fewer than 100,000 clones. The source material was PBMCs. Every receptor here comes from a man aged 18 to 29 in good health and CMV-seropositive.

V usage is TRBV6-5 and J usage is TRBJ1-2, with 7 bases matching TRBD1. The germline gives CDR1 MNHEY, CDR2 SVGAGI. Trimming removed 11 bases from V and 9 bases from J; junction bases left unmatched: 15. CDR3 length: 13 amino acids. CDR3 in amino acids: CAAGGWDSRRYTF. In DNA form, the CDR3 reads TGTGCCGCCGGGGGCTGGGACAGCCGACGCTACACCTTC.

The chain has TRBV5-1 and TRBJ2-3; no reliable D call. V lost 3 bases, J lost 5 bases, and 7 bases lay in between. Per the germline V gene, CDR1 is SGHRS and CDR2 is YFSETQ. This CDR3 spans 12 amino acids. CDR3 in DNA: TGCGCCAGCAGCTCCGTCGGAGATACGCAGTATTTT. Translated, it gives CASSSVGDTQYF.

The rearrangement uses TRBV28 and TRBJ2-5; no firm D call. Germline CDR1 reads MDHEN; CDR2 reads SYDVKM. The CDR3 runs to 14 residues. V lost 3 bases, J lost 0 bases, and 8 bases lay in between. The CDR3: CASSFRQDQETQYF. CDR3 bases: TGTGCCAGCAGTTTTCGCCAGGACCAAGAGACCCAGTACTTC.

The J gene is TRBJ2-7, the V gene TRBV5-6; the match to TRBD2 covers 11 bases. The CDR3 contains 15 residues. Germline trimming cut 0 bases from V and 6 bases from J; bases unmatched to any gene: 5. From germline, CDR1 is SGHDT and CDR2 YYEEEE. The CDR3 nucleotides read TGTGCCAGCAGCTTGGCACTAGCGGGAGTACCCGAGCAGTACTTC. Translated: CASSLALAGVPEQYF.

The V call is TRBV27, the J call TRBJ2-2; 8 positions agree with TRBD1. Losses at the gene ends were 8 bases for V and 4 bases for J; bases not matched to a gene: 12. This CDR3 has 16 amino acids. Looked up from germline, CDR1 is MNHEY and CDR2 is SMNVEV (reference sequence). CDR3 DNA sequence: TGTGCCAGCTATCCCAGGACAGGGTCTAGCACCGGGGAGCTGTTTTTT. The encoded protein is CASYPRTGSSTGELFF.

The chain has TRBV18 and TRBJ1-1; D ambiguous. The CDR3 consists of 15 residues. Germline values: CDR1 KGHSH, CDR2 LQKENI. Trimming removed 3 bases at V and 4 bases at J, with 15 bases between. CDR3 sequence (DNA): TGTGCCAGCTCACCCTCCCCTCCCGCGGCCACTGAAGCTTTCTTT. Residues: CASSPSPPAATEAFF.

V gene TRBV7-2 combines with J gene TRBJ2-2; 7 nucleotides line up with TRBD1. Germline CDR1 is SGHTA and CDR2 is FQGNSA. J was trimmed by 4 bases and V by 4 bases; bases with no gene match: 9. The CDR3 consists of 16 residues. The CDR3 sequence is CASSSRGGIPTGELFF. CDR3 sequence (DNA): TGTGCCAGCAGCTCTCGAGGGGGCATACCCACCGGGGAGCTGTTTTTT.

V usage is TRBV28 and J usage is TRBJ2-7, with TRBD2 as a possible D gene (7 bases). CDR1 is MDHEN, CDR2 SYDVKM, per germline. V shed 6 bases and J shed 0 bases, with 24 bases lying between them. The CDR3 runs 18 residues. The CDR3 DNA is TGTGCCAGCAGACCAGCAATTGGCGGGGGCGATAGCTCCTACGAGCAGTACTTC. Its protein product is CASRPAIGGGDSSYEQYF. Drawing the rest from reference TRBV28 and TRBJ2-7, the complete variable domain is DVKVTQSSRYLVKRTGEKVFLECVQDMDHENMFWYRQDPGLGLRLIYFSYDVKMKEKGDIPEGYSVSREKKERFSLILESASTNQTSMYLCASRPAIGGGDSSYEQYFGPGTRLTVT.

The chain couples TRBV7-2 to TRBJ1-3; the D gene is possibly TRBD1 (5 bases). V lost 6 bases to trimming and J lost 1 base, with 13 bases between them. This CDR3 region has 15 residues. Per the germline V gene, CDR1 is SGHTA and CDR2 is FQGNSA. Written as DNA, the CDR3 is TGTGCCAGCAGACCCGAGACAGCTTCTGGAAACACCATATATTTT. The encoded protein is CASRPETASGNTIYF.

This sequence joins TRBV6-1 and TRBJ2-2, with 9 nucleotides matching TRBD1. The germline V gene encodes CDR1 MNHNS and CDR2 SASEGT. V shed 4 bases, J shed 6 bases, and the junction held 9 bases outside the gene matches. CDR3 length: 16 residues. The CDR3 protein is CASSVPGQGWSGELFF. CDR3 DNA sequence: TGTGCCAGCAGTGTTCCGGGACAGGGATGGTCCGGGGAGCTGTTTTTT.

The V and J genes are TRBV5-1 and TRBJ2-1; 14 nucleotides line up with TRBD2. The V gene end was trimmed by 0 bases and the J gene end by 8 bases; junction bases not matched to a gene: 4. Germline lookup yields CDR1 SGHRS and CDR2 YFSETQ. The CDR3 is 16 residues long. CDR3 nucleotides: TGCGCCAGCAGCTTGGGACTAGCGGGAGGGCCCGATGAGCAGTTCTTC. It encodes CASSLGLAGGPDEQFF. Variable domain in full (rest from reference TRBV5-1 and TRBJ2-1): KAGVTQTPRYLIKTRGQQVTLSCSPISGHRSVSWYQQTPGQGLQFLFEYFSETQRNKGNFPGRFSGRQFSNSRSEMNVSTLELGDSALYLCASSLGLAGGPDEQFFGPGTRLTVL.

The chain couples TRBV5-1 to TRBJ2-5, with D possibly matching TRBD1 (6 bases). The CDR3 is made up of 15 amino acids. Germline V gene sequence: CDR1 SGHRS, CDR2 YFSETQ. V lost 0 bases, J lost 1 base, and 10 bases lay in between. The CDR3 loop is CASSLAGTTQETQYF. The CDR3 bases are TGCGCCAGCAGCTTGGCCGGGACAACCCAAGAGACCCAGTACTTC.

The J gene is TRBJ1-1, the V gene TRBV6-6, with TRBD1 matching over 8 bases. Germline V gene data show CDR1 as MNHNY and CDR2 as SVGAGI (reference sequence). With 7 bases clipped from V and 10 bases from J, the junction kept 8 bases outside the gene matches. CDR3 length: 12 amino acids. Here the CDR3 reads CASTQGAGGAFF. Here the CDR3 DNA reads TGTGCCAGCACCCAGGGGGCCGGCGGAGCTTTCTTT.

V and J are TRBV28 and TRBJ1-1, with a weak D call TRBD1 (5 bases). Trimming took off 0 bases at V and 3 bases at J, with 8 bases between the two ends. The CDR3 has 14 amino acids. Germline V gene lookup returns CDR1 MDHEN and CDR2 SYDVKM. CDR3 in DNA: TGTGCCAGCAGTTTATGGGGGCGCGACACTGAAGCTTTCTTT. Encoded protein: CASSLWGRDTEAFF.

The V and J genes are TRBV7-9 and TRBJ2-7; D not certain. The germline V and J ends were trimmed by 1 base and 2 bases, with 6 bases remaining between them. CDR3 length equals 13 residues. CDR1 is SEHNR, CDR2 FQNEAQ, per germline (reference sequence). In DNA, the CDR3 is TGTGCCAGCAGCTTAGTTCCCACCTACGAGCAGTACTTC. Translated, it gives CASSLVPTYEQYF.

This chain uses TRBV5-1 with TRBJ1-4, with D perhaps TRBD1 (5 bases). Looked up from germline, CDR1 is SGHRS and CDR2 is YFSETQ. V was shortened by 4 bases and J by 4 bases, with 17 bases between the two germline ends. The CDR3 is 16 amino acids. The CDR3, as DNA: TGCGCCAGCAGCCGGGCCGTCGACAGCCATAATGAAAAACTGTTTTTT. Its protein product is CASSRAVDSHNEKLFF.

The chain carries TRBV7-9 and TRBJ2-5; D may be TRBD1 (6 bases). The germline V and J ends were trimmed by 4 bases and 1 base, with 10 bases remaining between them. From germline, CDR1 is SEHNR and CDR2 FQNEAQ (reference sequence). This CDR3 is built from 14 residues. The CDR3 reads CASSWTASQETQYF. The CDR3, as DNA: TGTGCCAGCAGCTGGACAGCCAGCCAAGAGACCCAGTACTTC. Combining the CDR3 with reference TRBV7-9 and TRBJ2-5 gives the whole variable domain DTGVSQNPRHKITKRGQNVTFRCDPISEHNRLYWYRQTLGQGPEFLTYFQNEAQLEKSRLLSDRFSAERPKGSFSTLEIQRTEQGDSAMYLCASSWTASQETQYFGPGTRLLVL.

J is TRBJ2-1 and V is TRBV19, with 7 bases fitting TRBD2. This CDR3 is 15 amino acids long. The germline V gene has CDR1 LNHDA and CDR2 SQIVND (reference sequence). J gave up 5 bases and V 7 bases, and 11 bases lay outside the gene matches. The CDR3 region is CASMESAGDHNEQFF. Here the CDR3 DNA reads TGTGCCAGTATGGAATCGGCGGGGGACCACAATGAGCAGTTCTTC.

On this clone: The same CDR3 is also encoded by other DNA sequences in this sample. The rearrangement links TRBV18 to TRBJ2-7, with 9 nucleotides matching TRBD1. The V and J ends lost 3 bases and 3 bases, in that order; junction bases with no gene match: 9. From germline, CDR1 is KGHSH and CDR2 LQKENI. This CDR3 has 16 amino acids. CDR3 amino acids: CASSPPRDRDNYEQYF. The DNA for the CDR3 is TGTGCCAGCTCACCCCCGCGGGACAGGGACAACTACGAGCAGTACTTC.

The rearrangement links TRBV28 to TRBJ1-2; the match to TRBD1 covers 8 bases. The V segment lost 3 bases and the J segment 5 bases; nucleotides outside the gene matches: 8. Germline assignment: CDR1 MDHEN and CDR2 SYDVKM. The CDR3 runs to 15 residues. The CDR3 bases are TGTGCCAGCAGTTTTTCCCTTCGACAGGGGTATGGCTACACCTTC. Translated: CASSFSLRQGYGYTF.

The V call is TRBV5-4, the J call TRBJ2-1, with 7 bases matching TRBD2. The germline CDR1 and CDR2 sequences are SGHNT and YYREEE (reference sequence). V lost 6 bases to trimming and J lost 9 bases; unmatched junction nucleotides: 12. CDR3 length: 14 residues. DNA for the CDR3: TGTGCCAGCACCTTACTACGGGAGGAGGGTGAGCAGTTCTTC. Amino acid sequence: CASTLLREEGEQFF.